The present T cell receptor beta chain was sequenced within a study of blood T cells in healthy people across ages. Primed by a sample-barcoded 5' primer and a J-beta primer mix, a second PCR proceeded for 7 to 11 cycles. The authors tagged each cDNA molecule using a template-switch adaptor with 12 random nucleotides. TCRdb re-analysed the 5' RACE reads in MiXCR, keeping a single row per CDR3 protein. The data contain some 1.5 million distinct CDR3 sequences, under 30% of them singletons. Trimming left V 2 bases short and J 5 bases short, with 3 bases between. The CDR3 is 11 amino acids. Germline V lookup: CDR1 SGHAT, CDR2 FQNNGV.

This sequence was found in a woman between 25 and 40 years old in good health. Sequencing was performed on blood. This sequence joins TRBV11-2 and TRBJ1-2; the D is unclear. In DNA form, the CDR3 reads TGTGCCAGCAGCTTAATATATGGCTACACCTTC. It is translated as CASSLIYGYTF.